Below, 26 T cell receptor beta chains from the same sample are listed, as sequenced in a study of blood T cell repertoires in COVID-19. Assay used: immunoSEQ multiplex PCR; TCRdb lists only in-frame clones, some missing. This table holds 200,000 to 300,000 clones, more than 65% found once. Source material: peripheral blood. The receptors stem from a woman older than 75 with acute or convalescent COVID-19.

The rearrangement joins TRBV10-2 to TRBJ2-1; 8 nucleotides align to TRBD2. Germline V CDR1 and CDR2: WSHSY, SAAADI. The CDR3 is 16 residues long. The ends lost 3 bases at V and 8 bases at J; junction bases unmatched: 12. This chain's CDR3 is CASSEPAGEKHYEQFF. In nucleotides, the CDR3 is TGCGCCAGCAGTGAACCAGCGGGAGAGAAACACTATGAGCAGTTCTTC.

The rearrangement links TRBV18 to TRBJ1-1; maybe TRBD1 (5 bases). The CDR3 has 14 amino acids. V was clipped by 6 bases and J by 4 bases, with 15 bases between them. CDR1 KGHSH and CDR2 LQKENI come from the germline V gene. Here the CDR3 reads CASSKPGRGTEAFF. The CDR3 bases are TGTGCCAGCTCGAAACCCGGGAGGGGCACTGAAGCTTTCTTT. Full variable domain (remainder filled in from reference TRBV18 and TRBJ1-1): NAGVMQNPRHLVRRRGQEARLRCSPMKGHSHVYWYRQLPEEGLKFMVYLQKENIIDESGMPKERFSAEFPKEGPSILRIQQVVRGDSAAYFCASSKPGRGTEAFFGQGTRLTVV.

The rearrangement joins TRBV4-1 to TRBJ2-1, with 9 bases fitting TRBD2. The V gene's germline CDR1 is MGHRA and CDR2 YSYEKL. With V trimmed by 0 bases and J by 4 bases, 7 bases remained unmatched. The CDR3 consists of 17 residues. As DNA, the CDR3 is TGCGCCAGCAGCCAAGACGTAGCGGGAGAGAGATACAATGAGCAGTTCTTC. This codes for CASSQDVAGERYNEQFF.

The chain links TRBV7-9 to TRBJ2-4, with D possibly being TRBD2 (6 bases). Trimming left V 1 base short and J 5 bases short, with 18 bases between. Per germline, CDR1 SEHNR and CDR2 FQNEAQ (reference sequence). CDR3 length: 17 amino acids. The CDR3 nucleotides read TGTGCCAGCAGCTTAGGCCCGTTGGGGGGTGGTCAAAACATTCAGTACTTC. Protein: CASSLGPLGGGQNIQYF.

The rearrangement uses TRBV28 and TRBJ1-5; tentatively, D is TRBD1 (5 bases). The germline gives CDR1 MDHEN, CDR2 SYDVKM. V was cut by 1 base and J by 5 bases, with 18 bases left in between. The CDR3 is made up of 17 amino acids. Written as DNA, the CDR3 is TGTGCCAGCAGTTTATTGGGGCAGTGGCTAAATGATCAGCCCCAGCATTTT. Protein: CASSLLGQWLNDQPQHF. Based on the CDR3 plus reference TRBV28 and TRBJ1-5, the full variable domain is DVKVTQSSRYLVKRTGEKVFLECVQDMDHENMFWYRQDPGLGLRLIYFSYDVKMKEKGDIPEGYSVSREKKERFSLILESASTNQTSMYLCASSLLGQWLNDQPQHFGDGTRLSIL.

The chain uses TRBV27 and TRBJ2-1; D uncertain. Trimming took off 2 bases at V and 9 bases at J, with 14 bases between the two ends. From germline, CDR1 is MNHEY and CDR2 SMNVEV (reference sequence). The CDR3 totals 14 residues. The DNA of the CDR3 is TGTGCCAGCAGTTTAAACACGTGGCCTGTTGAGCAGTTCTTC. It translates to CASSLNTWPVEQFF.

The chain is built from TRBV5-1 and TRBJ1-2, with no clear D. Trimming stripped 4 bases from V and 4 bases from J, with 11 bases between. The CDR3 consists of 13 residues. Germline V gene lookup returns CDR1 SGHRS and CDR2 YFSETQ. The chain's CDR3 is CASSPLGTYGYTF. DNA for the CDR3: TGCGCCAGCAGCCCCCTAGGAACCTATGGCTACACCTTC. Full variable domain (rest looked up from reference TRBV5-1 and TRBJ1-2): KAGVTQTPRYLIKTRGQQVTLSCSPISGHRSVSWYQQTPGQGLQFLFEYFSETQRNKGNFPGRFSGRQFSNSRSEMNVSTLELGDSALYLCASSPLGTYGYTFGSGTRLTVV.

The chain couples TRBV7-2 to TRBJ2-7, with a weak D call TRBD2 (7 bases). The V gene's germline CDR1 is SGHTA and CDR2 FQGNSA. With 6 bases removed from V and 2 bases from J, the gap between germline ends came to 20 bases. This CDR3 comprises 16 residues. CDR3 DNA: TGTGCCAGCAGTCCCAGCGCGGGGGCCACCACCTACGAGCAGTACTTC. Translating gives CASSPSAGATTYEQYF.

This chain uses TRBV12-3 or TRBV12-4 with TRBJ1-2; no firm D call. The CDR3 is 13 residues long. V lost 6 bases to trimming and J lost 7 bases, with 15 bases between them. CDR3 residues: CASRTSTVGGYTF. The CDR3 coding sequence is TGTGCCAGCAGGACTTCCACGGTGGGTGGCTACACCTTC.

The CDR3 loop reads CASSRGTGGFGNTIYF. CDR3 nucleotides: TGTGCCAGCAGCCGAGGGACAGGGGGCTTTGGAAACACCATATATTTT. This sequence joins TRBV2 and TRBJ1-3; 12 bases match TRBD1. CDR1 is SNHLY and CDR2 is FYNNEI in the germline V gene. The ends lost 6 bases at V and 3 bases at J; junction bases unmatched: 6. CDR3 length equals 16 residues. Full variable domain (rest looked up from reference TRBV2 and TRBJ1-3): EPEVTQTPSHQVTQMGQEVILRCVPISNHLYFYWYRQILGQKVEFLVSFYNNEISEKSEIFDDQFSVERPDGSNFTLKIRSTKLEDSAMYFCASSRGTGGFGNTIYFGEGSWLTVV.

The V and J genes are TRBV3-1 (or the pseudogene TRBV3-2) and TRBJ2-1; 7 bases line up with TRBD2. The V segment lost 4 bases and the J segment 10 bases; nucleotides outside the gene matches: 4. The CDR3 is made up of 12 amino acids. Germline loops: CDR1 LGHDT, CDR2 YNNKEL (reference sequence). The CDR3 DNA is TGTGCCAGCAGCCTAGGCGGGGGAGAGCAGTTCTTC. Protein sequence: CASSLGGGEQFF.

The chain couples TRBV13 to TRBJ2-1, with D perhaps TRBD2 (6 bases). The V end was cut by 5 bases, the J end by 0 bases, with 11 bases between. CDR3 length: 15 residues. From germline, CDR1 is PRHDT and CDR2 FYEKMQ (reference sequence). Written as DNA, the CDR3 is TGTGCCAGCAGCATGGACGGGGGCTCCTACAATGAGCAGTTCTTC. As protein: CASSMDGGSYNEQFF. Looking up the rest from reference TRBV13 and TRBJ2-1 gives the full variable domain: AAGVIQSPRHLIKEKRETATLKCYPIPRHDTVYWYQQGPGQDPQFLISFYEKMQSDKGSIPDRFSAQQFSDYHSELNMSSLELGDSALYFCASSMDGGSYNEQFFGPGTRLTVL.

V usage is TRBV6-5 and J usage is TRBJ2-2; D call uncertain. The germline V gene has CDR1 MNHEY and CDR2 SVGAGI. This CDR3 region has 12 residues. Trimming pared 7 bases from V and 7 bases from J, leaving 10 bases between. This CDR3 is CASTGSYGELFF. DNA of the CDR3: TGTGCCAGCACTGGCTCATACGGGGAGCTGTTTTTT.

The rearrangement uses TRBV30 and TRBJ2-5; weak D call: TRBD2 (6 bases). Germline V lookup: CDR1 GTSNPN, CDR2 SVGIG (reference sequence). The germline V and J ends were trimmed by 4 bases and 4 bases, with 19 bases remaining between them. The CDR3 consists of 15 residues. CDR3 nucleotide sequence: TGTGCCTGGAATGCCGAGGGAGGTGTTAGAGAGACCCAGTACTTC. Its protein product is CAWNAEGGVRETQYF.

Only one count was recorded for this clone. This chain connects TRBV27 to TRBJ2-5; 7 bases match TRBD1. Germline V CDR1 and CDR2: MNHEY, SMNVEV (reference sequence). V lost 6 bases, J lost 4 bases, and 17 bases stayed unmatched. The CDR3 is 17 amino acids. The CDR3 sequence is CASSPSLRQGRGETQYF. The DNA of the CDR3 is TGTGCCAGCAGCCCATCGTTGAGACAGGGAAGGGGAGAGACCCAGTACTTC.

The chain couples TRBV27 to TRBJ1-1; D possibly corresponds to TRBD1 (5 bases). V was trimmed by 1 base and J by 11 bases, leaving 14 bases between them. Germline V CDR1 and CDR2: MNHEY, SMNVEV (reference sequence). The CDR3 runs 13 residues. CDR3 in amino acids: CASSLWQGTEAFF. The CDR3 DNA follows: TGTGCCAGCAGTTTATGGCAGGGTACGGAGGCTTTCTTT.

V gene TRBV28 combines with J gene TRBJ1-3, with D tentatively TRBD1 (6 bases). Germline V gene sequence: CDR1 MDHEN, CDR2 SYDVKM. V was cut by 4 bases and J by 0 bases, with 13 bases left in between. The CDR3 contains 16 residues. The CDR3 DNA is TGTGCCAGCAGTTCCCAGGGGACTAGCTCTGGAAACACCATATATTTT. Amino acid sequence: CASSSQGTSSGNTIYF.

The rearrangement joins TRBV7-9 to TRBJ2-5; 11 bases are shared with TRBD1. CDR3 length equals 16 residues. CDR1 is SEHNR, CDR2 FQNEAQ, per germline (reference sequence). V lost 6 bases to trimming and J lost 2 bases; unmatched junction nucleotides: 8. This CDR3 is CASSSGTGGTQETQYF. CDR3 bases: TGTGCCAGCAGTTCCGGGACAGGGGGGACTCAAGAGACCCAGTACTTC.

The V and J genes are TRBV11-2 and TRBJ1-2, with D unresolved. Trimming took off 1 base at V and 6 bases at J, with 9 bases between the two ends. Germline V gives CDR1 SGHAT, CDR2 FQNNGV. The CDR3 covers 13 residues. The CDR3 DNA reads TGTGCCAGCAGCTTAGGCGGGAATAATGGCTACACCTTC. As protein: CASSLGGNNGYTF.

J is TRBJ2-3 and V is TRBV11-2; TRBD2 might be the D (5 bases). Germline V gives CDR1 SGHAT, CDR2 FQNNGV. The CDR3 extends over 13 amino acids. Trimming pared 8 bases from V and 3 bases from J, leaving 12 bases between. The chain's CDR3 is CASQHGETDTQYF. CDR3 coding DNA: TGTGCCAGCCAACACGGGGAAACAGATACGCAGTATTTT.

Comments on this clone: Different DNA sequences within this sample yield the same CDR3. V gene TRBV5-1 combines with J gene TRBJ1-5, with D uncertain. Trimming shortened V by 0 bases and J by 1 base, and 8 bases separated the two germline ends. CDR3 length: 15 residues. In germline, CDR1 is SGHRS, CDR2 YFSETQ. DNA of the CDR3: TGCGCCAGCAGCTTGGGGCCGGGGAGCAATCAGCCCCAGCATTTT. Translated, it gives CASSLGPGSNQPQHF.

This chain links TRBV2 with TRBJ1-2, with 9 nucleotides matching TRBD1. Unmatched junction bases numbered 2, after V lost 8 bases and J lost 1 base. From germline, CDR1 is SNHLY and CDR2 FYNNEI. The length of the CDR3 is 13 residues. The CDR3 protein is CASRTGDNYGYTF. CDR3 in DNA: TGTGCCAGCCGGACAGGGGATAACTATGGCTACACCTTC.

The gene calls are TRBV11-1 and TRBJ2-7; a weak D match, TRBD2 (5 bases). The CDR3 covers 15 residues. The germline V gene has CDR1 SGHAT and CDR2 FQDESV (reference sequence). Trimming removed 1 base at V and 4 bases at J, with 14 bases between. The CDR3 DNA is TGTGCCAGCAGCTTAGGGCCAGGAGGATGGTACGAGCAGTACTTC. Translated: CASSLGPGGWYEQYF.

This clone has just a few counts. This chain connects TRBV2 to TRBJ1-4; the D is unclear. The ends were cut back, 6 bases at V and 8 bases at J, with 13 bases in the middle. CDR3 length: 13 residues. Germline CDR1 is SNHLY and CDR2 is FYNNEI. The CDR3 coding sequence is TGTGCCAGCAGGCCCGGGGTCCGGGAAAAACTGTTTTTT. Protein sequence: CASRPGVREKLFF.

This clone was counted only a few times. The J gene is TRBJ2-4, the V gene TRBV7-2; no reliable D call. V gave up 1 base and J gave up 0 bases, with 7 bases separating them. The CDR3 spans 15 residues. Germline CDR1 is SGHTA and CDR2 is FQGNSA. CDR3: CASSLDGLAKNIQYF. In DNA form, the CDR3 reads TGTGCCAGCAGCTTAGACGGTCTAGCCAAAAACATTCAGTACTTC.

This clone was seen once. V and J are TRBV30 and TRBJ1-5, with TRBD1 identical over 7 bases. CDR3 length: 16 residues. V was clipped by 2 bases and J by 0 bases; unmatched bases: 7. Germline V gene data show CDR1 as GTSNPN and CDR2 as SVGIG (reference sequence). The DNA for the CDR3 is TGTGCCTGGAGTTCTCCGGGACAGAATAGCAATCAGCCCCAGCATTTT. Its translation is CAWSSPGQNSNQPQHF.